Presented here are 13 T cell receptor beta chains from one specimen sequenced in a study of T cells in Graves' hyperthyroidism and ophthalmopathy. From RNA transcripts, TCR beta CDR3 regions were amplified. RT-PCR in the first round (using the HTBI primer set) targeted the TCR CDR3. TCRdb re-called the multiplex PCR reads through MiXCR, storing one row per CDR3 protein. Here the sample spans 250,000 to 300,000 distinct CDR3 sequences, roughly 15% being singletons. Source material: blood. These receptors all come from a woman aged 25 to 39 with Graves' hyperthyroidism that later progressed to Graves' ophthalmopathy.

This clonotype was seen at least ten times. V usage is TRBV20-1 and J usage is TRBJ2-7, with D uncertain. CDR3 length equals 14 residues. Trimming removed 6 bases at V and 4 bases at J, with 19 bases between. The germline V gene has CDR1 DFQATT and CDR2 SNEGSKA (reference sequence). Here the CDR3 reads CSAASDDFTYEQYF. Written as DNA, the CDR3 is TGCAGTGCCGCCTCCGATGACTTCACGTACGAGCAGTACTTC.

This clonotype appeared a few times. This chain uses TRBV27 with TRBJ2-1, with a tentative D call TRBD2 (6 bases). V lost 8 bases to trimming and J lost 1 base, with 18 bases between them. This CDR3 spans 16 amino acids. Per the germline V gene, CDR1 is MNHEY and CDR2 is SMNVEV (reference sequence). The CDR3, as DNA: TGTGCCAGCGGCCAAGACCCGGGACTTTCCTACAATGAGCAGTTCTTC. It specifies CASGQDPGLSYNEQFF.

This clonotype was detected ten times or more. The chain has TRBV12-3 or TRBV12-4 and TRBJ2-1, with 9 bases aligning to TRBD1. V was pared by 4 bases and J by 7 bases, with 20 bases of the junction left unmatched. There are 19 residues in the CDR3. CDR3 region: CASSWYYRDREQGVNEQFF. The CDR3 region has the DNA TGTGCCAGCAGTTGGTATTACCGGGACAGGGAGCAAGGCGTAAATGAGCAGTTCTTC.

This clonotype appeared a few times. The chain joins TRBV5-6 to TRBJ2-2, with 7 bases identical to TRBD1. Germline V gives CDR1 SGHDT, CDR2 YYEEEE. The CDR3 length is 14 residues. V trimming: 3 bases; J trimming: 3 bases; junction bases outside the gene matches: 2. CDR3 DNA: TGTGCCAGCAGCTGGGGGACAGACACCGGGGAGCTGTTTTTT. Translated: CASSWGTDTGELFF.

This clonotype was picked up a small number of times. A read error may explain this, as a much larger clone is one base away. V is TRBV13 and J is TRBJ2-5; TRBD2 might be the D (5 bases). Trimming stripped 2 bases from V and 5 bases from J, with 15 bases between. The CDR3 is 15 amino acids. Germline V gives CDR1 PRHDT, CDR2 FYEKMQ (reference sequence). Here the CDR3 reads CASSLSPQLGETQYF. The CDR3 DNA sequence: TGTGCCAGCAGCTTAAGCCCACAACTAGGGGAGACCCAGTACTTC.

Worth noting for this clonotype: One base away lies a much larger clone, so this may be a sequencing read error. This chain uses TRBV30 with TRBJ2-1, with 7 positions matching TRBD2. Germline CDR1 and CDR2: GTSNPN and SVGIG (reference sequence). The CDR3 spans 15 residues. CDR3 nucleotides: TGTGTCTGGAGTGTATGGGGGGGCTCCTACAATGAGCAGTTCTTC. Translating it yields CVWSVWGGSYNEQFF.

This rearrangement joins TRBV6-5 to TRBJ2-6, with D possibly being TRBD1 or TRBD2 (5 bases each). The germline CDR1 and CDR2 sequences are MNHEY and SVGAGI. Trimming took off 7 bases at V and 3 bases at J, with 16 bases between the two ends. The CDR3 is 16 amino acids. CDR3 loop: CASTPLGTGGANVLTF. The CDR3 nucleotides are TGTGCCAGCACTCCCTTAGGGACGGGTGGGGCCAACGTCCTGACTTTC.

The chain recombines TRBV5-1 with TRBJ2-7, with D possibly being TRBD1 (5 bases). The CDR3 length is 13 residues. Trimming pared 0 bases from V and 5 bases from J, leaving 9 bases between. Germline values: CDR1 SGHRS, CDR2 YFSETQ. The CDR3 protein is CASSLAQGNEQYF. Written as DNA, the CDR3 is TGCGCCAGCAGCTTGGCCCAGGGCAACGAGCAGTACTTC.

The rearrangement joins TRBV4-1 to TRBJ2-3; 11 nucleotides agree with TRBD2. CDR3 length: 20 amino acids. Per germline, CDR1 MGHRA and CDR2 YSYEKL. V lost 4 bases, J lost 0 bases, and 15 bases stayed unmatched. CDR3 protein: CASSRIPGTSGTSSTDTQYF. DNA for the CDR3: TGCGCCAGCAGCCGGATCCCCGGGACTAGCGGAACATCTAGCACAGATACGCAGTATTTT.

The chain couples TRBV5-4 to TRBJ2-1; 14 nucleotides agree with TRBD2. Germline V CDR1 and CDR2: SGHNT, YYREEE (reference sequence). The CDR3 covers 16 residues. J gave up 7 bases and V 4 bases, and 7 bases lay outside the gene matches. CDR3 sequence (DNA): TGTGCCAGCAGCCTCGGGACTAGCGGGAGTATAAATGAGCAGTTCTTC. Translated, it gives CASSLGTSGSINEQFF. Drawing the rest from reference TRBV5-4 and TRBJ2-1, the complete variable domain is ETGVTQSPTHLIKTRGQQVTLRCSSQSGHNTVSWYQQALGQGPQFIFQYYREEENGRGNFPPRFSGLQFPNYSSELNVNALELDDSALYLCASSLGTSGSINEQFFGPGTRLTVL.

Only a few counts were recorded for this clonotype. V gene TRBV19 combines with J gene TRBJ1-2; D might be TRBD1 (5 bases). CDR1 is LNHDA, CDR2 SQIVND, per germline (reference sequence). V was clipped by 7 bases and J by 2 bases, with 14 bases between them. The CDR3 length is 14 residues. CDR3 in DNA: TGTGCCAGTATCCCCCGGGACGGAAACTATGGCTACACCTTC. It is translated as CASIPRDGNYGYTF.

J is TRBJ1-1 and V is TRBV12-3 or TRBV12-4; perhaps TRBD1 as D (5 bases). The CDR3 is 14 residues long. V lost 2 bases to trimming and J lost 5 bases, with 12 bases between them. The DNA for the CDR3 is TGTGCCAGCAGTTTAATGGGGGGGGGGACTGAAGCTTTCTTT. Its translation: CASSLMGGGTEAFF.

As for this clonotype: A read error may be the cause here, since a much bigger clone is one base away. The rearrangement joins TRBV2 to TRBJ1-2, with a possible D match to TRBD1 (6 bases). Trimming stripped 7 bases from V and 8 bases from J, with 20 bases between. The CDR3 runs to 14 residues. Per the germline V gene, CDR1 is SNHLY and CDR2 is FYNNEI. This CDR3 reads CASKRGAGGPGYTF. The CDR3 DNA reads as TGTGCCAGCAAAAGGGGGGCCGGGGGCCCAGGCTACACCTTC.